This record looks at one T cell receptor (beta chain) sequence and its context. Adults between roughly 18 and 100 years of age took part from some 25 US areas. Clinical history reported by participants formed the basis on which cohorts were assigned. In the original analysis: It was from reference gene primer amplification that nucleated cell counts were estimated. The repertoire was sequenced with immunoSEQ multiplex PCR; TCRdb's copy has only in-frame clones and lacks some. The D gene and trimming were derived from the DNA, and the V and J assignments and clone size from that table. The sample holds about 340,000 clones; around 85% are singletons and the top ten take approximately 4.4%. The data were taken from a study of blood T cell repertoires in COVID-19. Study as a whole: Sources were T cells, B-cell-depleted T cells, or PBMCs; the material itself was cDNA or gDNA.

V lost 2 bases, J lost 3 bases, and 4 bases stayed unmatched. This CDR3 contains 14 residues. Germline V gene sequence: CDR1 KGHSH, CDR2 LQKENI. V is TRBV18 and J is TRBJ2-7, with 7 bases aligning to TRBD1. Sample: PBMCs or T cells enriched from blood (not recorded which). This receptor was obtained from a woman in her forties with acute COVID-19. CDR3 bases: TGTGCCAGCTCACCAACCGGGACAGACTACGAGCAGTACTTC. Protein product: CASSPTGTDYEQYF. Based on the CDR3 plus reference TRBV18 and TRBJ2-7, the full variable domain is NAGVMQNPRHLVRRRGQEARLRCSPMKGHSHVYWYRQLPEEGLKFMVYLQKENIIDESGMPKERFSAEFPKEGPSILRIQQVVRGDSAAYFCASSPTGTDYEQYFGPGTRLTVT.